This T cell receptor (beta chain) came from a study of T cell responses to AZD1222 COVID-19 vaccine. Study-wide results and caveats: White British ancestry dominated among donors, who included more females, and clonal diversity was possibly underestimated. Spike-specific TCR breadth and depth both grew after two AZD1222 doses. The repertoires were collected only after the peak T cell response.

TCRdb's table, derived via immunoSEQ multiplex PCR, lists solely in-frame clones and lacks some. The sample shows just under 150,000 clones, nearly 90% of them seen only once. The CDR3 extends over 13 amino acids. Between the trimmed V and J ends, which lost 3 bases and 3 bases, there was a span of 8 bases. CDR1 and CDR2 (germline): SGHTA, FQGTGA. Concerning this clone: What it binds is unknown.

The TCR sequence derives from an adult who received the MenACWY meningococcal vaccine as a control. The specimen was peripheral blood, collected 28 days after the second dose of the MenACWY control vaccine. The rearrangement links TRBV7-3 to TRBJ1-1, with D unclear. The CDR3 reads CASSLGLDTEAFF. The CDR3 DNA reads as TGTGCCAGCAGCTTGGGTTTGGACACTGAAGCTTTCTTT.